This T cell receptor (beta chain) was sequenced in a study of identical twins. Study-wide results and caveats: Cross-sectional statistical analysis, not tracking of the same donors, underpinned the conclusions.

Template switching supplied a universal primer site; unique molecular identifiers were carried on the cDNA. TCRdb redid the calling of the 5' RACE reads with MiXCR, one entry per CDR3 protein. The data contain a few hundred thousand distinct CDR3 sequences, approximately 10% of them seen just once; the ten biggest clones take up roughly 8.9%. This clonotype has only a few counts. The antigen is not known. In germline, CDR1 is MNHNS, CDR2 SASEGT. This CDR3 spans 12 amino acids. V was cut by 6 bases and J by 6 bases, with 9 bases left in between. This chain uses TRBV6-1 with TRBJ2-1; D gene unclear. Specimen: naive T cells sorted from blood. The TCR sequence derives from a woman aged 45-60 years in good health. The CDR3 loop is CASRVYLNEQFF. Here the CDR3 DNA reads TGTGCCAGCAGAGTCTACCTCAATGAGCAGTTCTTC.